The present TCR beta chain was sequenced within a study of regulatory T cells in long-lasting Graves disease. Libraries of TCR beta came from iRepertoire HTBI primers plus Arm-PCR of CDR3 regions. Each CDR3 protein gets one entry after TCRdb re-called the multiplex PCR reads with MiXCR. In the table there are about 470,000 distinct CDR3 sequences, 15% to 20% of which are singletons. The CDR3 runs to 12 residues. V lost 0 bases to trimming and J lost 5 bases, with 4 bases between them. The V gene's germline CDR1 is LNHNV and CDR2 YYDKDF (reference sequence). General observations from the study: Limited sample numbers may have lowered accuracy. TRBV28, TRBJ1-2 and TRBJ2-5 were favored in persistent disease.

With respect to this clonotype: The antigen is undetermined.

The time point here: newly diagnosed GD, antithyroid drugs for less than 3 months. RNA isolated from PBMCs was used to make the TCR library. Another study also made use of these data, one on T cells in Graves' hyperthyroidism and ophthalmopathy. That work states: The study enrolled patients aged 18 to 65 with newly diagnosed hyperthyroidism of under 2 months' duration.

V is TRBV15 and J is TRBJ2-5; D gene ambiguous. The TCR comes from a man aged 40-50 years with Graves disease. The source was peripheral blood mononuclear cells (PBMCs), collected at new diagnosis, from a patient treated with antithyroid drugs. CDR3 in DNA: TGTGCCACCAGCAGAGATATGGAGACCCAGTACTTC. Translated, it gives CATSRDMETQYF. The variable domain in full, with the rest retrieved from reference TRBV15 and TRBJ2-5, is DAMVIQNPRYQVTQFGKPVTLSCSQTLNHNVMYWYQQKSSQAPKLLFHYYDKDFNNEADTPDNFQSRRPNTSFCFLDIRSPGLGDTAMYLCATSRDMETQYFGPGTRLLVL.